This T cell receptor (beta chain) was captured in a study of CD8+ T cells in alopecia areata. The overall study: Patients in the study were on tofacitinib for 6 to 18 months, then off it for 6 months. Study-level points and caveats: Many of the expanded lesional clones endured in scalp and blood while on tofacitinib.

Stated treatment: oral pan-JAK inhibitor, 5-10 mg twice daily. It was cDNA, reverse transcribed from extracted RNA, that served as the sequencing template. Assay: immunoSEQ multiplex PCR; the TCRdb copy retains only in-frame clones and omits some. The table lists 190,000 or so clones, about three fifths of them singletons. The CDR3 is 14 residues long. Germline V gene sequence: CDR1 SGHRS, CDR2 YFSETQ. Trimming pared 0 bases from V and 4 bases from J, leaving 10 bases between. Comments on this clone: What it recognizes is unknown.

The gene calls are TRBV5-1 and TRBJ2-5, with D uncertain. The sequence came from a human donor with alopecia areata. Material: CD4+ T cells sorted from blood, obtained at week 24, from a patient treated with tofacitinib. Here the CDR3 DNA reads TGCGCCAGCAGCTTGGAAGGGCCCGGAGAGACCCAGTACTTC. This sequence encodes CASSLEGPGETQYF.